The 5 T cell receptor beta chains below all came from one sample that was sequenced in a study of Graves' ophthalmopathy and Graves' hyperthyroidism. CDR3 regions of TCR beta were amplified from RNA transcripts. HTBI primers primed a first-round RT-PCR, and a second-round multiplex PCR followed. TCRdb re-called the multiplex PCR reads through MiXCR, storing one row per CDR3 protein. The data hold over 650,000 distinct CDR3 sequences, with roughly 39% observed a single time. Sample: peripheral blood. These TCRs come from an adult man with Graves' ophthalmopathy.

The rearrangement uses TRBV12-3 or TRBV12-4 and TRBJ1-2; possible D gene TRBD1, 6 bases. The V end was cut by 6 bases, the J end by 4 bases, with 12 bases between. This CDR3 has 13 amino acids. CDR3 bases: TGTGCCAGCAGCGTAGGACAGAGCTATGGCTACACCTTC. It codes for CASSVGQSYGYTF.

Ten or more counts support this clonotype. The J gene is TRBJ1-3, the V gene TRBV20-1, with D maybe TRBD1 (5 bases). The CDR3 is made up of 14 amino acids. V was clipped by 6 bases and J by 0 bases, with 12 bases between them. Germline CDR1 is DFQATT and CDR2 is SNEGSKA (reference sequence). CDR3 in DNA: TGCAGTGCGGCTGGGACTCACTCTGGAAACACCATATATTTT. Translating it yields CSAAGTHSGNTIYF.

The chain is built from TRBV4-3 and TRBJ1-1; D ambiguous. The length of the CDR3 is 14 residues. Trimming stripped 0 bases from V and 3 bases from J, with 8 bases between. Germline CDR1 reads LGHNA; CDR2 reads YSLEER. The CDR3 region has the DNA TGCGCCAGCAGCCAAGAAGGCCAGGACACTGAAGCTTTCTTT. This gives the protein CASSQEGQDTEAFF.

The chain combines TRBV7-9 with TRBJ2-3; 9 nucleotides align to TRBD2. The germline V gene has CDR1 SEHNR and CDR2 FQNEAQ (reference sequence). The CDR3 is 16 residues long. Trimming cost V 5 bases and J 3 bases; bases outside gene matches: 9. CDR3 nucleotide sequence: TGTGCCAGCAGCCACGCGGGACTAGCCGTTACAGATACGCAGTATTTT. Its protein is CASSHAGLAVTDTQYF.

This clonotype was seen ten or more times. This sequence joins TRBV20-1 and TRBJ1-5; 8 bases fit TRBD1. This CDR3 spans 14 amino acids. With V trimmed by 3 bases and J by 6 bases, 7 bases remained unmatched. The germline V gene has CDR1 DFQATT and CDR2 SNEGSKA (reference sequence). The CDR3 spells CSARAGQGLQPQHF. CDR3 bases: TGCAGTGCTAGGGCTGGACAGGGACTTCAGCCCCAGCATTTT.